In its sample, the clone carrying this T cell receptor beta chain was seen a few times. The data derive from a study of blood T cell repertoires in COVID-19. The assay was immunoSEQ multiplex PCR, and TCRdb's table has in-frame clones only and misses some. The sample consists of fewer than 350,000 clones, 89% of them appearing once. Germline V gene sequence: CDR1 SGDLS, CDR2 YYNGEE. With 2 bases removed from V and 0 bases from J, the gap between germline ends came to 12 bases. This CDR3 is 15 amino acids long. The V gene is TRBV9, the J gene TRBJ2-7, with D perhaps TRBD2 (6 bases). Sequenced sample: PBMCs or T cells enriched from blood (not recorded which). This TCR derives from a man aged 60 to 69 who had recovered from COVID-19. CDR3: CASSVGTVPSYEQYF. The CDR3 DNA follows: TGTGCCAGCAGCGTTGGGACTGTGCCCTCCTACGAGCAGTACTTC.